Each of the 29 T cell receptor beta chains below was sequenced from the same sample in a study of T cell repertoires in cytomegalovirus infection. TCRdb re-derived calls from the reads in MiXCR, one entry per CDR3 protein. Of roughly 310,000 distinct CDR3 sequences listed, roughly 15% are singletons. Sequences were obtained from PBMCs. The receptors were gathered from a human donor in good health (CMV status not recorded). Some clones in this sample may be carry-over from other donors' samples.

This clonotype has at least ten counts. The V call is TRBV25-1, the J call TRBJ2-6; 8 nucleotides align to TRBD1. Trimming cost V 4 bases and J 2 bases; bases outside gene matches: 4. The CDR3 totals 16 residues. In germline, CDR1 is MGHDK, CDR2 SYGVNS. The CDR3: CASSVDRVPGANVLTF. The DNA for the CDR3 is TGTGCCAGCAGTGTGGACAGGGTGCCTGGGGCCAACGTCCTGACTTTC.

The sample holds many counts of this clonotype. The genes are TRBV4-2 and TRBJ2-7; perhaps TRBD2 as D (6 bases). V was trimmed by 3 bases and J by 2 bases, leaving 11 bases between them. The germline V gene encodes CDR1 LGHNA and CDR2 YNFKEQ. The CDR3 is made up of 14 amino acids. The CDR3, as DNA: TGTGCCAGCAGCCAGGCGGGGCCGGCCTACGAGCAGTACTTC. It specifies CASSQAGPAYEQYF.

The chain recombines TRBV25-1 with TRBJ2-3, with D unresolved. There are 13 residues in the CDR3. Trimming removed 1 base at V and 4 bases at J, with 6 bases between. From germline, CDR1 is MGHDK and CDR2 SYGVNS. CDR3 nucleotide sequence: TGTGCCAGCAGTGAATCGGGCGCAGATACGCAGTATTTT. Translation: CASSESGADTQYF. Together with reference TRBV25-1 and TRBJ2-3, the CDR3 gives the full variable domain: EADIYQTPRYLVIGTGKKITLECSQTMGHDKMYWYQQDPGMELHLIHYSYGVNSTEKGDLSSESTVSRIRTEHFPLTLESARPSHTSQYLCASSESGADTQYFGPGTRLTVL.

The chain carries TRBV20-1 and TRBJ2-1; D is unclear. Trimming took 0 bases from V and 1 from J, leaving 16 bases between them. The germline V gene encodes CDR1 DFQATT and CDR2 SNEGSKA (reference sequence). This CDR3 region has 17 residues. The CDR3 nucleotides read TGCAGTGCTAGAGATCTTTTCGGCACAAGGTCCTACAATGAGCAGTTCTTC. Translation gives CSARDLFGTRSYNEQFF.

This clonotype was recorded a few times. This chain links TRBV4-1 with TRBJ1-1; 7 nucleotides agree with TRBD1. Trimming took 2 bases from V and 0 from J; bases not matched to a gene: 3. Germline CDR1 MGHRA, CDR2 YSYEKL. This CDR3 is 15 amino acids long. CDR3 nucleotide sequence: TGCGCCAGCAGCCAATTAGACAGGGTGAACACTGAAGCTTTCTTT. This encodes CASSQLDRVNTEAFF.

The chain couples TRBV28 to TRBJ1-2; D gene ambiguous. The CDR3 spans 15 residues. Trimming shortened V by 7 bases and J by 1 base, and 16 bases separated the two germline ends. Looked up from germline, CDR1 is MDHEN and CDR2 is SYDVKM. CDR3 amino acids: CASTKMVGFNYGYTF. The DNA for the CDR3 is TGTGCCAGCACTAAAATGGTCGGGTTTAACTATGGCTACACCTTC.

This clonotype has a handful of counts. The chain couples TRBV7-6 to TRBJ2-7, with D perhaps matching TRBD1 or TRBD2 (5 bases each). The ends were cut back, 6 bases at V and 2 bases at J, with 17 bases in the middle. From germline, CDR1 is SGHVS and CDR2 FNYEAQ. This CDR3 is 15 amino acids long. In nucleotides, the CDR3 is TGTGCCAGCAGTTCCGCCTCGGGACCCCCCTACGAGCAGTACTTC. This codes for CASSSASGPPYEQYF.

The table lists this clonotype with a few counts. The V and J genes are TRBV7-9 and TRBJ2-2; D is perhaps TRBD2 (7 bases). Germline V gene lookup returns CDR1 SEHNR and CDR2 FQNEAQ (reference sequence). The CDR3 extends over 17 amino acids. Between the trimmed V and J ends, which lost 5 bases and 3 bases, there was a span of 19 bases. CDR3 residues: CASSALEGGDHTGELFF. Written as DNA, the CDR3 is TGTGCCAGCAGCGCCCTCGAGGGGGGGGACCACACCGGGGAGCTGTTTTTT.

This clonotype has only a few counts. The CDR3 loop reads CSARSTGDASHNSPLHF. In DNA form, the CDR3 reads TGCAGTGCTAGATCCACAGGGGACGCGTCCCATAATTCACCCCTCCACTTT. The chain uses TRBV20-1 and TRBJ1-6; 7 positions match TRBD1. The CDR3 sequence is 17 residues long. Unmatched junction bases numbered 12, after V lost 2 bases and J lost 5 bases. Germline CDR1 DFQATT, CDR2 SNEGSKA (reference sequence).

This clonotype was picked up a small number of times. The V call is TRBV28, the J call TRBJ2-4, with 10 bases fitting TRBD1. The germline V gene encodes CDR1 MDHEN and CDR2 SYDVKM. The CDR3 totals 17 residues. J was trimmed by 3 bases and V by 6 bases; bases with no gene match: 11. CDR3 amino acids: CASRVRTGGFGKNIQYF. The CDR3 DNA follows: TGTGCCAGCAGGGTACGGACAGGGGGTTTTGGCAAAAACATTCAGTACTTC.

The sample holds many counts of this clonotype. The chain joins TRBV7-2 to TRBJ1-4, with D unresolved. Per the germline V gene, CDR1 is SGHTA and CDR2 is FQGNSA. Trimming left V 8 bases short and J 7 bases short, with 14 bases between. The CDR3 is made up of 13 amino acids. CDR3 residues: CASSSNGREKLFF. The CDR3 bases are TGTGCCAGCTCCTCCAATGGACGTGAAAAACTGTTTTTT.

V gene TRBV20-1 combines with J gene TRBJ2-7; D remains unclear. The germline CDR1 and CDR2 sequences are DFQATT and SNEGSKA (reference sequence). Trimming took off 2 bases at V and 3 bases at J, with 11 bases between the two ends. The CDR3 spans 13 residues. CDR3 amino acids: CSARRQNGYEQYF. The CDR3 region has the DNA TGCAGTGCTAGACGGCAGAATGGCTACGAGCAGTACTTC.

This clonotype came up a few times. This chain uses TRBV5-5 with TRBJ1-6, with unresolved D. The CDR3 is made up of 15 amino acids. V lost 6 bases and J lost 7, with 17 bases in between. Germline assignment: CDR1 SGHKS and CDR2 YYEKEE (reference sequence). CDR3 nucleotides: TGTGCCAGCATGTTGAGGGAGAAAACCAATTCACCCCTCCACTTT. This translates into CASMLREKTNSPLHF.

The chain carries TRBV6-6 and TRBJ2-4; 9 positions match TRBD2. The J segment lost 8 bases and the V segment lost 8 bases, leaving 16 bases of the junction unmatched. CDR1 is MNHNY, CDR2 SVGAGI, per germline (reference sequence). The CDR3 is made up of 16 amino acids. The DNA of the CDR3 is TGTGCCAGCGCTGGACTTCTAGCGGGGCCAAGGGACATTCAGTACTTC. It is translated as CASAGLLAGPRDIQYF.

This clonotype was observed at least ten times. The genes are TRBV7-2 and TRBJ2-1; a possible D gene is TRBD2 (7 bases). The CDR3 spans 13 residues. Germline V gene data show CDR1 as SGHTA and CDR2 as FQGNSA. Deletions cut 5 bases from V and 9 bases from J, with 14 bases between. The DNA for the CDR3 is TGTGCCAGCAGCCGGGGGGCACGGGTTGAGCAGTTCTTC. Translating gives CASSRGARVEQFF.

The V call is TRBV27, the J call TRBJ1-6; perhaps TRBD1 as D (6 bases). This CDR3 is 17 amino acids long. V was cut by 7 bases and J by 5 bases, with 21 bases left in between. Germline V CDR1 and CDR2: MNHEY, SMNVEV (reference sequence). The CDR3 nucleotides read TGTGCCAGCATGAGGGGGATCCCGCCCATTGATAATTCACCCCTCCACTTT. Protein sequence: CASMRGIPPIDNSPLHF.

This chain connects TRBV5-1 to TRBJ1-4, with a weak D call TRBD1 (5 bases). Germline values: CDR1 SGHRS, CDR2 YFSETQ. The CDR3 is 14 residues long. Deletions cut 7 bases from V and 2 bases from J, with 12 bases between. The CDR3 sequence: CASSEGPTNEKLFF. CDR3 DNA sequence: TGCGCCAGCTCCGAGGGGCCGACTAATGAAAAACTGTTTTTT.

CDR3 DNA sequence: TGTGCCAGCTCACCACCGGGGCTTTCAGGGGGGGCCTACAATGAGCAGTTCTTC. Its translation is CASSPPGLSGGAYNEQFF. The gene calls are TRBV18 and TRBJ2-1, with D possibly called TRBD1 or TRBD2 (7 bases each). Germline V gene lookup returns CDR1 KGHSH and CDR2 LQKENI. The CDR3 runs 18 residues. The ends were cut back, 0 bases at V and 2 bases at J, with 17 bases in the middle.

This clonotype was counted at least ten times. The chain recombines TRBV6-1 with TRBJ1-5; D is possibly TRBD1 (6 bases). Germline CDR1 MNHNS, CDR2 SASEGT. This CDR3 has 14 amino acids. Trimming removed 5 bases from V and 3 bases from J, with 11 bases in between. The CDR3 bases are TGTGCCAGCAGTCTAGCAGGGGTCAATCAGCCCCAGCATTTT. Protein: CASSLAGVNQPQHF.

This clonotype was counted many times. This chain links TRBV7-2 with TRBJ2-7; possibly TRBD2 for D (6 bases). Germline V gene lookup returns CDR1 SGHTA and CDR2 FQGNSA. V was clipped by 5 bases and J by 0 bases, with 14 bases between them. CDR3 size: 15 residues. In nucleotides, the CDR3 is TGTGCCAGCAGCCGACGGCGGGGCCTCTCCTACGAGCAGTACTTC. Protein product: CASSRRRGLSYEQYF. The entire variable domain, with the rest obtained from reference TRBV7-2 and TRBJ2-7, is as follows: GAGVSQSPSNKVTEKGKDVELRCDPISGHTALYWYRQSLGQGLEFLIYFQGNSAPDKSGLPSDRFSAERTGGSVSTLTIQRTQQEDSAVYLCASSRRRGLSYEQYFGPGTRLTVT.

The chain employs TRBV20-1 and TRBJ1-4; 9 bases are a match to TRBD1. The germline V gene encodes CDR1 DFQATT and CDR2 SNEGSKA (reference sequence). The ends lost 6 bases at V and 3 bases at J; junction bases unmatched: 5. The CDR3 has 14 residues. CDR3 nucleotides: TGCAGTGCGCGGGGACAGGGAGCTAATGAAAAACTGTTTTTT. Its translation: CSARGQGANEKLFF.

This clonotype was seen many times. The chain couples TRBV19 to TRBJ1-3, with 7 bases that match TRBD1. Losses at the gene ends were 8 bases for V and 3 bases for J; bases not matched to a gene: 10. This CDR3 has 15 amino acids. CDR1 LNHDA and CDR2 SQIVND come from the germline V gene (reference sequence). CDR3 nucleotides: TGTGCCAGTGTTAGAGGGGGCGCTTATGGAAACACCATATATTTT. This gives the protein CASVRGGAYGNTIYF.

Comment on this clonotype: One base away lies a much larger clone, so this may be a sequencing read error. This chain links TRBV7-2 with TRBJ1-2; weak D call: TRBD1 (6 bases). CDR3 length: 15 amino acids. Trimming shortened V by 0 bases and J by 7 bases, and 15 bases separated the two germline ends. Germline assignment: CDR1 SGHTA and CDR2 FQGNSA. The CDR3 nucleotides read TGTGCCAGCAGCTTAGCGCGGCGGGGGGCCACTGGCTACACCTTC. Its translation is CASSLARRGATGYTF. Complete variable domain (other parts from reference TRBV7-2 and TRBJ1-2): GAGVSQSPSNKVTEKGKDVELRCDPISGHTALYWYRQSLGQGLEFLIYFQGNSAPDKSGLPSDRFSAERTGGSVSTLTIQRTQQEDSAVYLCASSLARRGATGYTFGSGTRLTVV.

This rearrangement joins TRBV27 to TRBJ2-6; D ambiguous. The CDR3 has 15 residues. CDR1 is MNHEY and CDR2 is SMNVEV in the germline V gene (reference sequence). Trimming cost V 3 bases and J 1 base, with 7 bases left between them. For the CDR3, the DNA is TGTGCCAGCAGTTTGTGGGCTTCTGGGGCCAACGTCCTGACTTTC. Translating it yields CASSLWASGANVLTF.

This clonotype was counted a few times. V is TRBV28 and J is TRBJ1-1; 8 bases are shared with TRBD1. Germline V gives CDR1 MDHEN, CDR2 SYDVKM. J gave up 10 bases and V 2 bases, and 6 bases lay outside the gene matches. The CDR3 runs to 13 residues. CDR3 residues: CASSLPTGASAFF. The CDR3 nucleotides read TGTGCCAGCAGTTTACCGACAGGGGCATCAGCTTTCTTT.

There are many counts of this clonotype. The chain's CDR3 is CASSLEGGGYNEQFF. In DNA, the CDR3 is TGTGCCAGCAGCTTAGAGGGAGGGGGCTACAATGAGCAGTTCTTC. The chain has TRBV7-8 and TRBJ2-1, with D perhaps matching TRBD2 (7 bases). The CDR3 sequence is 15 residues long. Trimming pared 1 base from V and 3 bases from J, leaving 10 bases between. Germline CDR1 reads SGHVS; CDR2 reads FQNEAQ.

The rearrangement joins TRBV9 to TRBJ1-1; D is unclear. Germline assignment: CDR1 SGDLS and CDR2 YYNGEE. The V end was cut by 0 bases, the J end by 3 bases, with 6 bases between. The CDR3 consists of 13 residues. The CDR3 sequence: CASSVDSHTEAFF. The CDR3 DNA follows: TGTGCCAGCAGCGTAGACAGTCACACTGAAGCTTTCTTT.

CDR3 amino acids: CASSLFDRNTEAFF. The DNA for the CDR3 is TGCGCCAGCAGCTTATTCGACAGGAACACTGAAGCTTTCTTT. This sequence joins TRBV5-1 and TRBJ1-1, with D possibly being TRBD1 (5 bases). V lost 2 bases to trimming and J lost 1 base, with 9 bases between them. Germline lookup yields CDR1 SGHRS and CDR2 YFSETQ. The CDR3 runs to 14 residues.

This clonotype was found a few times. The junction does not match germline at one end; this may be a read error. The rearrangement links TRBV28 to TRBJ2-3; TRBD1 aligns across 9 bases. The germline gives CDR1 MDHEN, CDR2 SYDVKM. The CDR3 totals 16 residues. The CDR3 here is CASRGDRELLTYTQYF. The CDR3 coding sequence is TGTGCCAGCAGGGGGGACAGGGAACTACTCACATATACGCAGTATTTT.